The rows below give T cell receptor beta chains drawn from one sample of a study of blood T cell repertoires in COVID-19. The protocol was immunoSEQ multiplex PCR, while the TCRdb copy is restricted to in-frame clones and leaves out a portion. This sample has 160,000 or so clones; around 75% occur once, and the top ten carry around 13%. The specimen was peripheral blood. Every receptor here comes from an elderly woman with acute or convalescent COVID-19. CDR3s include the opening cysteine and the closing phenylalanine or tryptophan. Each record gives: J gene, V gene, clone size, D gene, CDR3 DNA, CDR3 protein. A D gene is named only where the DNA matches it firmly. Clone size, where shown, is once, few, many, or a class for clones that have expanded.

j_gene: TRBJ1-6; v_gene: TRBV4-1; abundance: .; d_gene: .; CDR3nt: TGCGCCAGCAGCCGAGGTGGCCAGGGGTTGACGAATTCACCCCTCCACTTT; CDR3aa: CASSRGGQGLTNSPLHF
j_gene: TRBJ2-5; v_gene: TRBV5-4; abundance: .; d_gene: TRBD2; CDR3nt: TGTGCCAGCAGTCCCGGGGGAGGACTAGCGGGGGAGACCCAGTACTTC; CDR3aa: CASSPGGGLAGETQYF
j_gene: TRBJ1-6; v_gene: TRBV10-2; abundance: .; d_gene: .; CDR3nt: TGCGCCACCCGGGAGGCCCGGCAGAATTCACCCCTCCACTTT; CDR3aa: CATREARQNSPLHF
j_gene: TRBJ2-7; v_gene: TRBV2; abundance: .; d_gene: .; CDR3nt: TGTGCCAGCAGACTCCTGGACGAGCAGTACTTC; CDR3aa: CASRLLDEQYF
j_gene: TRBJ1-2; v_gene: TRBV5-4; abundance: .; d_gene: .; CDR3nt: TGTGCCAGCAGCTTGAGGGCAGGGTATGGCTACACCTTC; CDR3aa: CASSLRAGYGYTF
j_gene: TRBJ2-7; v_gene: TRBV18; abundance: .; d_gene: .; CDR3nt: TGTGCCAGCTCACCCCCGACACGCTCCTACGAGCAGTACTTC; CDR3aa: CASSPPTRSYEQYF
j_gene: TRBJ1-2; v_gene: TRBV27; abundance: medium-sized; d_gene: .; CDR3nt: TGTGCCAGCAGTCCCGGGGGGAACTATGGCTACACCTTC; CDR3aa: CASSPGGNYGYTF
j_gene: TRBJ1-2; v_gene: TRBV28; abundance: .; d_gene: .; CDR3nt: TGTGCCAGTGCCCAGGGCCCTAACTATGGCTACACCTTC; CDR3aa: CASAQGPNYGYTF
j_gene: TRBJ1-1; v_gene: TRBV2; abundance: .; d_gene: .; CDR3nt: TGTGCCAGCAGGGAACCTTTTGAGGTGTCTGAAGCTTTCTTT; CDR3aa: CASREPFEVSEAFF
j_gene: TRBJ1-5; v_gene: TRBV7-2; abundance: .; d_gene: .; CDR3nt: TGTGCCAGCAGCACGGCGAGGGATCAGCCCCAGCATTTT; CDR3aa: CASSTARDQPQHF